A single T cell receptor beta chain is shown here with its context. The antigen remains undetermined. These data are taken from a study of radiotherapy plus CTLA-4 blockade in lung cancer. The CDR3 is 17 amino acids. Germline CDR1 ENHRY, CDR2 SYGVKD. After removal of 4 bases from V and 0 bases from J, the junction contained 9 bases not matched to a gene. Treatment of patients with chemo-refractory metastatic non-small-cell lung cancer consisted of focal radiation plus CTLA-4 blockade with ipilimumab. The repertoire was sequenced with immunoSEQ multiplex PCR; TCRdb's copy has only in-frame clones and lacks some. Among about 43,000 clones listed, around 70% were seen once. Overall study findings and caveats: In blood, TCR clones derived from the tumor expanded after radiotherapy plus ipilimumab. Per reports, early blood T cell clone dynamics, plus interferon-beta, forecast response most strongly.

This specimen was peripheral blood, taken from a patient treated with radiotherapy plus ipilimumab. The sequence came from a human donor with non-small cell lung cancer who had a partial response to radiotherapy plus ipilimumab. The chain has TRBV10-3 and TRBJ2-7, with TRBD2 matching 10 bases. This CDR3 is CAISGNRASGSSYEQYF. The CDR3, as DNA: TGTGCCATCAGTGGGAACAGGGCTAGCGGGAGCTCCTACGAGCAGTACTTC.